The rows below give T cell receptor beta chains drawn from one sample of a study of siplizumab effects on memory and regulatory T cells. Here immunoSEQ multiplex PCR was the method, and the copy in TCRdb shows in-frame clones only, minus some. Altogether around 100,000 clones are present, about 93% being singletons, with the ten largest covering about 0.62%. Input material: Tregs sorted from blood. The receptor set was obtained from a human donor in good health. Each CDR3 is given without its conserved first and last residue. Fields, in order: CDR3 length, V gene, CDR3 protein.

>13|TRBV7-2
ASSLRTGGNTEAF
>12|TRBV2
GSRGDPSNQPQH
>13|TRBV5-1
ASSPSGDAADTQY
>14|TRBV11-3
ASSLELVGGSYEQY
>12|TRBV4-1
ASSQGRPGETQY
>12|TRBV11-2
ASRSLGRNTEAF
>12|TRBV19
ASSMGQTGVEQF
>11|TRBV5-6
ASSLFGTYEQY
>14|TRBV7-9
ASSLIRGQGEEKLF
>11|TRBV10-1
ASSDPGQGEQY
>14|TRBV7-3
ASSLIGTGMSGELF
>14|TRBV19
ASSIVQGLAKNIQY
>13|TRBV7-2
ASSLGLAGSYEQY
>12|TRBV15
ATSRSATNEKLF
>14|TRBV28
ASSELTASGANVLT
>13|TRBV5-4
ASSSRRALRDTQY
>13|TRBV10-3
AIRRTGGLTEKLF
>11|TRBV6-5
ASRKQGARGYT
>12|TRBV5-4
ASSLGGGNEKLF
>15|TRBV18
ASSPLSKAGAFHEQY
>12|TRBV7-8
ASSLARTDYGYT
>11|TRBV19
ASSISGVETQY
>11|TRBV29-1
SVVGAGGYGYT
>13|TRBV5-1
ASSSGLAGVETQY
>10|TRBV30
AWSHRDYEQY
>12|TRBV11-2
ASSAQQNSYEQY
>13|TRBV27
ASSPLAIYNSPLH
>12|TRBV7-9
ASSDRDRQETQY
>14|TRBV5-1
ASSLVAGGQTDTQY
>13|TRBV27
ASSPLRGLNYGYT
>10|TRBV12-5
ASGLDYTEAF
>18|TRBV10-1
ASSELGLAGGILNTGELF
>16|TRBV21-1
ASSKGKGLEALRYGYT
>11|TRBV27
ASRSTGRYGYT
>11|TRBV11-2
ASSFGTEETQY
>10|TRBV27
ASSSRGDEQY
>14|TRBV5-8
ASSLGLGSLNQPQH
>12|TRBV5-1
ASSFVSAYNEQF
>16|TRBV5-1
ASSYTTGQGYSGNTIY
>13|TRBV6-1
ASSRGQGAVYEQF
>13|TRBV2
ASSDRTGGFQPQH
>14|TRBV2
ASSFGTGGNTGELF
>12|TRBV11-3
ASSMTGVLTEAF
>11|TRBV19
ASHRGMGTEAF
>13|TRBV9
ASSVEADPHYGYT
>13|TRBV11-3
ASSTRTGGSYEQY
>13|TRBV18
ASSPRLGLNTEAF
>11|TRBV19
ASSNWTDYGYT
>14|TRBV15
ATSRLFSGRAGEQF
>14|TRBV5-1
ASSLETGRTASGYT
>12|TRBV5-1
ASSTWDSSYEQY
>10|TRBV7-2
ASSLEGLRYT
>15|TRBV14
ASSRKGDSSGANVLT
>13|TRBV6-5
ASSSQGGANYGYT
>12|TRBV7-3
ASSPLTGVYEQY
>10|TRBV15
ATSRVDQPQH
>12|TRBV11-3
ASSPDSPYNEQF
>13|TRBV30
AWSRGWSMNTEAF
>13|TRBV9
ASSVGGQPSYEQY